The sequence of this T cell receptor (beta chain) was determined in a study of T cells after yellow fever vaccination. About the study: Fractions of limited cellularity were prepared by means of SMART-Seq v4 Ultra Low Input. Broader study findings: The study noted that FACS-sorted repertoires could contain abundant clonotypes contaminating from the bulk population. Reappearance after the booster was observed for most primary-vaccination clones (more than 95% CD4, about 85% CD8).

This clonotype occurred a few times. Its antigen is currently unknown. The CDR3 is made up of 12 amino acids. CDR1 is SQVTM and CDR2 is ANQGSEA in the germline V gene. V lost 2 bases and J lost 6, with 10 bases in between. By 5'RACE template switching, TCR cDNA was produced, with a universal primer site and UMIs added in the process. TCRdb independently ran MiXCR on the 5' RACE reads; one entry per CDR3 protein. The table shows 500,000 to 650,000 distinct CDR3 sequences, with around 12% occurring only once. The input for sequencing was PBMCs, taken on the day of the yellow fever booster vaccination. The clonotype originates from a man aged 25-40 years who received the YFV17D yellow fever vaccine. The V call is TRBV29-1, the J call TRBJ1-2, with D perhaps TRBD1 (5 bases). CDR3 DNA: TGCAGCGTTGAATACAGGATGGATGGCTACACCTTC. Amino acid sequence: CSVEYRMDGYTF.